These T cell receptor beta chains were read from a single sample in a study of CD8 T cells in ankylosing spondylitis. TCRdb reanalysed the 5' RACE reads using MiXCR and keeps one entry per CDR3 protein. The sample consists of about 360,000 distinct CDR3 sequences, 20% to 25% of them appearing once. The sequenced sample consisted of blood, either unsorted or a sorted T cell fraction (not recorded which). The receptors stem from a male donor with ankylosing spondylitis or in good health (not recorded which). Both conserved end residues are part of each CDR3. Fields, in order: D gene, J gene, V gene, clone size, CDR3 DNA, CDR3 protein. A D gene is named only where the DNA matches it firmly. Clone size is stated in some rows and not others, as once, few, many or a class when expanded.

d_gene: .; j_gene: TRBJ2-1; v_gene: TRBV5-5; abundance: many; CDR3nt: TGTGCCAGCAGCTACCTAGCAGATGAGCAGTTCTTC; CDR3aa: CASSYLADEQFF
d_gene: TRBD2; j_gene: TRBJ2-4; v_gene: TRBV20-1; abundance: few; CDR3nt: TGCAGTGCTAGAGATATAGCGGGATCGAAGGCCAAAAACATTCAGTACTTC; CDR3aa: CSARDIAGSKAKNIQYF
d_gene: .; j_gene: TRBJ1-1; v_gene: TRBV12-3/TRBV12-4; abundance: .; CDR3nt: TGTGCCAGCAGCAAGGGATGGGGGGACGATGAAGCTTTCTTT; CDR3aa: CASSKGWGDDEAFF
d_gene: .; j_gene: TRBJ2-3; v_gene: TRBV7-8; abundance: .; CDR3nt: TGTGCCAGCAGCTTAGTTCCAGAGGACTATACGCAGTATTTT; CDR3aa: CASSLVPEDYTQYF
d_gene: .; j_gene: TRBJ2-3; v_gene: TRBV10-2; abundance: few; CDR3nt: TGCGCCAGCAGTGTGTTGGGGGTCACAGATACGCAGTATTTT; CDR3aa: CASSVLGVTDTQYF
d_gene: .; j_gene: TRBJ1-1; v_gene: TRBV6-1; abundance: .; CDR3nt: TGTGCCAGCAGCGAGTTGACAGGTGGCACTGAAGCTTTCTTT; CDR3aa: CASSELTGGTEAFF
d_gene: .; j_gene: TRBJ2-7; v_gene: TRBV6-1; abundance: .; CDR3nt: TGTGCCAGCAGAACAGGGCCGACCTACGAGCAGTACTTC; CDR3aa: CASRTGPTYEQYF
d_gene: TRBD2; j_gene: TRBJ2-2; v_gene: TRBV2; abundance: few; CDR3nt: TGTGCCGGGGGACTAGCGTTCGGGGAGCTGTTTTTT; CDR3aa: CAGGLAFGELFF
d_gene: TRBD1; j_gene: TRBJ1-2; v_gene: TRBV7-3; abundance: .; CDR3nt: TGTGCCAGCAGCTCACAGGGGCCAGCTAACTATGGCTACACCTTC; CDR3aa: CASSSQGPANYGYTF
d_gene: TRBD1; j_gene: TRBJ2-1; v_gene: TRBV5-1; abundance: few; CDR3nt: TGCGCCAGCAGCTTGTGGGGGGTCCGAGACAGGGGGCCTGAGCAGTTCTTC; CDR3aa: CASSLWGVRDRGPEQFF
d_gene: TRBD2; j_gene: TRBJ2-1; v_gene: TRBV12-3/TRBV12-4; abundance: few; CDR3nt: TGTGCCAGCAGTCCGGGACTACCATACAATGAGCAGTTCTTC; CDR3aa: CASSPGLPYNEQFF
d_gene: TRBD2; j_gene: TRBJ2-7; v_gene: TRBV9; abundance: .; CDR3nt: TGTGCCAGCAGCGTAGCCGGGGGGGCCCTGGAGCAGTACTTC; CDR3aa: CASSVAGGALEQYF
d_gene: .; j_gene: TRBJ2-2; v_gene: TRBV4-1; abundance: .; CDR3nt: TGCGCCAGCAGCCACCCGACCGACCGGGCGAACACCGGGGAGCTGTTTTTT; CDR3aa: CASSHPTDRANTGELFF
d_gene: .; j_gene: TRBJ1-4; v_gene: TRBV11-2; abundance: .; CDR3nt: TGTGCCAGCAGCTTAGTGGGCGCGAGTGAAAAACTGTTTTTT; CDR3aa: CASSLVGASEKLFF
d_gene: .; j_gene: TRBJ1-1; v_gene: TRBV28; abundance: .; CDR3nt: TGTGCCAGCAGTTTGGGAGGGTGGGCCACTGAAGCTTTCTTT; CDR3aa: CASSLGGWATEAFF
d_gene: .; j_gene: TRBJ2-3; v_gene: TRBV11-2; abundance: few; CDR3nt: TGTGCCAGCAGCTGGCCGGGGGATGGAGATACGCAGTATTTT; CDR3aa: CASSWPGDGDTQYF
d_gene: .; j_gene: TRBJ1-5; v_gene: TRBV7-8; abundance: .; CDR3nt: TGTGCCAGCAGCTTAGCGGGAGGGGTTCTTAATCAGCCCCAGCATTTT; CDR3aa: CASSLAGGVLNQPQHF
d_gene: .; j_gene: TRBJ2-7; v_gene: TRBV6-6; abundance: .; CDR3nt: TGTGCCAGCAGTTCGGGCCTGGGATTCGAGCAGTACTTC; CDR3aa: CASSSGLGFEQYF
d_gene: .; j_gene: TRBJ2-2; v_gene: TRBV11-2; abundance: .; CDR3nt: TGTGCCAGCAGCTTAGTCGACATTACCGGGGAGCTGTTTTTT; CDR3aa: CASSLVDITGELFF
d_gene: .; j_gene: TRBJ2-3; v_gene: TRBV20-1; abundance: .; CDR3nt: TGCAGTGCTAGACTGGGACCGGGCACAGGTGGTGGAGATACGCAGTATTTT; CDR3aa: CSARLGPGTGGGDTQYF
d_gene: TRBD2; j_gene: TRBJ2-3; v_gene: TRBV28; abundance: .; CDR3nt: TGTGCCAGCAGTTTAGTAGGCGCGGGGGGGCCCACAGATACGCAGTATTTT; CDR3aa: CASSLVGAGGPTDTQYF
d_gene: .; j_gene: TRBJ2-2; v_gene: TRBV28; abundance: .; CDR3nt: TGTGCCAGCATCTTCGTTTTTGGGGATAGATACGGGAACACCGGGGAGCTGTTTTTT; CDR3aa: CASIFVFGDRYGNTGELFF
d_gene: TRBD1; j_gene: TRBJ2-3; v_gene: TRBV29-1; abundance: .; CDR3nt: TGCAGCGTGGACAGGGGGCAACGCACAGATACGCAGTATTTT; CDR3aa: CSVDRGQRTDTQYF
d_gene: .; j_gene: TRBJ2-3; v_gene: TRBV7-9; abundance: .; CDR3nt: TGTGCCAGCAGCTTAGGCAGGGGATCAGGAGATACGCAGTATTTT; CDR3aa: CASSLGRGSGDTQYF
d_gene: TRBD1; j_gene: TRBJ2-2; v_gene: TRBV15; abundance: few; CDR3nt: TGTGCCACCAGCAGAGATGACAGGGCAGGGGCCGGGGAGCTGTTTTTT; CDR3aa: CATSRDDRAGAGELFF
d_gene: .; j_gene: TRBJ1-5; v_gene: TRBV7-6; abundance: few; CDR3nt: TGTGCCAGCAGCTCCCCCGGGGGCAGCCAGCATTTT; CDR3aa: CASSSPGGSQHF
d_gene: .; j_gene: TRBJ2-7; v_gene: TRBV12-3/TRBV12-4; abundance: .; CDR3nt: TGTGCCAGTACAGCCGAGCAGGAATTAAACTACGAGCAGTACTTC; CDR3aa: CASTAEQELNYEQYF
d_gene: .; j_gene: TRBJ2-5; v_gene: TRBV10-3; abundance: few; CDR3nt: TGTGCCGCCCCCTACGGGCAAGAGACCCAGTACTTC; CDR3aa: CAAPYGQETQYF
d_gene: .; j_gene: TRBJ2-1; v_gene: TRBV2; abundance: once; CDR3nt: TGTGCCAGCAGAGAAATCAATGAGCAGTTCTTC; CDR3aa: CASREINEQFF
d_gene: .; j_gene: TRBJ2-7; v_gene: TRBV30; abundance: .; CDR3nt: TGTGCCTGCGGGACCGCTATCTCCTACGAGCAGTACTTC; CDR3aa: CACGTAISYEQYF
d_gene: .; j_gene: TRBJ2-2; v_gene: TRBV5-1; abundance: .; CDR3nt: TGCGCCAGCAGCCCGGACAGCTCGAACACCGGGGAGCTGTTTTTT; CDR3aa: CASSPDSSNTGELFF
d_gene: .; j_gene: TRBJ2-5; v_gene: TRBV12-3/TRBV12-4; abundance: .; CDR3nt: TGTGCCAGCAGTCCCAGTCCAGGGATGGAGACCCAGTACTTC; CDR3aa: CASSPSPGMETQYF
d_gene: .; j_gene: TRBJ2-1; v_gene: TRBV9; abundance: .; CDR3nt: TGTGCCAGCAGCGTAGATGGGGTCGAGGCGGACAATGAGCAGTTCTTC; CDR3aa: CASSVDGVEADNEQFF
d_gene: .; j_gene: TRBJ2-2; v_gene: TRBV29-1; abundance: .; CDR3nt: TGCAGCGCACGACAGGCGAACACCGGGGAGCTGTTTTTT; CDR3aa: CSARQANTGELFF
d_gene: .; j_gene: TRBJ2-1; v_gene: TRBV10-3; abundance: few; CDR3nt: TGTGCCATCAGCTCATCCGATGAGCAGTTCTTC; CDR3aa: CAISSSDEQFF
d_gene: .; j_gene: TRBJ2-7; v_gene: TRBV6-1; abundance: .; CDR3nt: TGTGCCAGCAGCCCCCTCCCCGGCAGTCGTCCCTACGAGCAGTACTTC; CDR3aa: CASSPLPGSRPYEQYF
d_gene: TRBD2; j_gene: TRBJ2-1; v_gene: TRBV20-1; abundance: .; CDR3nt: TGCAGTGCTAGAGACCAGGGACTAGCGGGGGGGCCGATATTCCCTGAGCAGTTCTTC; CDR3aa: CSARDQGLAGGPIFPEQFF
d_gene: TRBD2; j_gene: TRBJ2-1; v_gene: TRBV20-1; abundance: few; CDR3nt: TGCAGTGCTAGAGCAGAGACTAGCGCCCACAAGGGGCAGTTCTTC; CDR3aa: CSARAETSAHKGQFF
d_gene: .; j_gene: TRBJ2-2; v_gene: TRBV25-1; abundance: few; CDR3nt: TGTGCCAGCAGTGACCCCGAGACAGGGAGGGACACCGGGGAGCTGTTTTTT; CDR3aa: CASSDPETGRDTGELFF
d_gene: .; j_gene: TRBJ2-7; v_gene: TRBV20-1; abundance: .; CDR3nt: TGCAGTGCTAGAGATATCCAGACTGTAGTATTCCAGCAGTACTTC; CDR3aa: CSARDIQTVVFQQYF
d_gene: .; j_gene: TRBJ2-3; v_gene: TRBV30; abundance: .; CDR3nt: TGTGCCTGGATCCAAGGGCTGGCAGATACGCAGTATTTT; CDR3aa: CAWIQGLADTQYF
d_gene: TRBD1; j_gene: TRBJ2-1; v_gene: TRBV9; abundance: few; CDR3nt: TGTGCCAGCAGCGAAGGGACAGGGGAACATGAGCAGTTCTTC; CDR3aa: CASSEGTGEHEQFF
d_gene: TRBD1; j_gene: TRBJ2-3; v_gene: TRBV11-2; abundance: few; CDR3nt: TGTGCCAGCAGCTTAGCGGGACAGGGGGCGTCAGATACGCAGTATTTT; CDR3aa: CASSLAGQGASDTQYF
d_gene: .; j_gene: TRBJ2-1; v_gene: TRBV5-5; abundance: .; CDR3nt: TGTGCCAGCAGCTTGGCGACCCGGGGAAATTACAATGAGCAGTTCTTC; CDR3aa: CASSLATRGNYNEQFF
d_gene: .; j_gene: TRBJ2-6; v_gene: TRBV9; abundance: .; CDR3nt: TGTGCCAGCAGCCAGGGGGGGAGCTCTGGGGCCAACGTCCTGACTTTC; CDR3aa: CASSQGGSSGANVLTF
d_gene: .; j_gene: TRBJ2-7; v_gene: TRBV25-1; abundance: few; CDR3nt: TGTGCCAGCAGGGGCGCCAGCTCCTACGAGCAGTACTTC; CDR3aa: CASRGASSYEQYF
d_gene: TRBD2; j_gene: TRBJ2-3; v_gene: TRBV7-9; abundance: .; CDR3nt: TGTGCCAGCAGCCTCGGACTAGCGGGGGCCACAGATACGCAGTATTTT; CDR3aa: CASSLGLAGATDTQYF
d_gene: TRBD2; j_gene: TRBJ2-1; v_gene: TRBV4-1; abundance: few; CDR3nt: TGCGCCAGCAGCCAGGCTAGCGGGGGCCACTACAATGAGCAGTTCTTC; CDR3aa: CASSQASGGHYNEQFF
d_gene: .; j_gene: TRBJ2-1; v_gene: TRBV7-3; abundance: .; CDR3nt: TGTGCCAGCAGCTTAATTGCAGGAAATGAGCAGTTCTTC; CDR3aa: CASSLIAGNEQFF
d_gene: TRBD2; j_gene: TRBJ2-1; v_gene: TRBV27; abundance: few; CDR3nt: TGTGCCAGCAGTCCTAGAGTAGCGGGGCCCAACGACAATGAGCAGTTCTTC; CDR3aa: CASSPRVAGPNDNEQFF
d_gene: TRBD1; j_gene: TRBJ2-7; v_gene: TRBV20-1; abundance: few; CDR3nt: TGCAGTGCTAGGGACAGGGGGCCCCACTACGAGCAGTACTTC; CDR3aa: CSARDRGPHYEQYF
d_gene: TRBD1; j_gene: TRBJ2-7; v_gene: TRBV6-5; abundance: .; CDR3nt: TGTGCCAGCAGTTACGGGACAGTTTACGAGCAGTACTTC; CDR3aa: CASSYGTVYEQYF